The T cell receptor (beta chain) under discussion was sequenced for a study of shared clonotypes between healthy human individuals. CDR1 is MNHEY, CDR2 SMNVEV, per germline (reference sequence). Trimming took off 3 bases at V and 6 bases at J, with 18 bases between the two ends. The length of the CDR3 is 15 residues. This clone was seen a single time. Clones were sequenced by immunoSEQ multiplex PCR, and TCRdb holds only the in-frame ones, with some missing. In the table there are 600,000 to 700,000 clones, 73% of which are singletons. Input material: memory CD4+ T cells sorted from blood. Noted subset: CD45RA-negative fraction. V is TRBV27 and J is TRBJ2-7; D is possibly TRBD1 or TRBD2 (5 bases each). The receptor was isolated from a woman aged 25 to 45 in good health. The CDR3 DNA is TGTGCCAGCAGTTTCTCAGACTCGGGGCCTAGCGAGCAGTACTTC. Amino acids: CASSFSDSGPSEQYF.